This passage covers 3 T cell receptor beta chains from one sample sequenced in a study of cytomegalovirus exposure and HLA in healthy donors. The method was immunoSEQ multiplex PCR; TCRdb's version includes in-frame clones alone and lacks a portion of them. Of 150,000 or so clones in the sample, 86% were seen once. The source material was PBMCs. The origin of the receptors is a human donor in good health.

The chain links TRBV18 to TRBJ2-4; a possible D gene is TRBD2 (6 bases). With 3 bases removed from V and 1 base from J, the gap between germline ends came to 13 bases. The length of the CDR3 is 16 residues. The germline V gene encodes CDR1 KGHSH and CDR2 LQKENI. CDR3 region: CASSPTPGAAKNIQYF. In DNA form, the CDR3 reads TGTGCCAGCTCACCCACCCCGGGAGCGGCCAAAAACATTCAGTACTTC.

V gene TRBV5-1 combines with J gene TRBJ1-4; D may be TRBD1 (6 bases). Germline CDR1 SGHRS, CDR2 YFSETQ. The CDR3 is made up of 14 amino acids. The V end was cut by 4 bases, the J end by 7 bases, with 14 bases between. The CDR3 here is CASSQGLGSEKLFF. The CDR3 bases are TGCGCCAGCAGCCAGGGGTTAGGGAGTGAAAAACTGTTTTTT.

This CDR3 reads CASSETAGTGVFEQYF. For the CDR3, the DNA is TGTGCCAGCAGTGAAACTGCCGGGACAGGGGTTTTCGAGCAGTACTTC. The genes are TRBV6-1 and TRBJ2-7, with 10 bases fitting TRBD1. From germline, CDR1 is MNHNS and CDR2 SASEGT. The trim removed 2 bases at V and 6 bases at J, leaving 10 bases unmatched. The CDR3 covers 16 residues.